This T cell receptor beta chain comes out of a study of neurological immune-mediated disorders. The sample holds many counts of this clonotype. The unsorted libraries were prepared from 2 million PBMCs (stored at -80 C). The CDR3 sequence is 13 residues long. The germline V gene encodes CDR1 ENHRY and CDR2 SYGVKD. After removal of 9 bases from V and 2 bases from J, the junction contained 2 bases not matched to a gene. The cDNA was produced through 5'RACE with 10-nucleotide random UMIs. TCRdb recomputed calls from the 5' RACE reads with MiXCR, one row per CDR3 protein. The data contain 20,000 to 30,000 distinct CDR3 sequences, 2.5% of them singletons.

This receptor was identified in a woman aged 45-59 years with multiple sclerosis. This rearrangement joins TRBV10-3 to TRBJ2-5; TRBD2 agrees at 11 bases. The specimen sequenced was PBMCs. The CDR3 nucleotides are TGTGCCATTAGCGGGGGGGTTCAAGAGACCCAGTACTTC. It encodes CAISGGVQETQYF.